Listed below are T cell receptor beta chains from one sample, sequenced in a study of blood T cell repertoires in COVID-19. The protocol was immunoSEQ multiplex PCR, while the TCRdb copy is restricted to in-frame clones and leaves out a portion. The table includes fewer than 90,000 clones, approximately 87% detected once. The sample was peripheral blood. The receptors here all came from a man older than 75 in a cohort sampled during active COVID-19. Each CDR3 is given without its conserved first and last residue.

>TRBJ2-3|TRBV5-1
ASSLLAGGRTDTQY
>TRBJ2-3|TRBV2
ASSVRLAGGRNTDTQY
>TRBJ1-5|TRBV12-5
ASGPDRFSNQPQH
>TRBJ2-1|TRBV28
ASSLTSGGAYNEQF
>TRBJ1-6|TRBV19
ASSNRGPYNSPLH
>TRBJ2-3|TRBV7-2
ASRAGGSTDTQY
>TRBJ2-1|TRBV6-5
ASSPGQLIFNEQF
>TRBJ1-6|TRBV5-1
ASSPNPVGSSYNSPLH
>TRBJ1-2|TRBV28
ASRPNRGRLNGYT
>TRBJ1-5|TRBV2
ASSGPGGGPGQPQH
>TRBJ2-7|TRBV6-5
ASSFGTGDYEQY
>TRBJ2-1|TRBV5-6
ASSLFRGPYNEQF
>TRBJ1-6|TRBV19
ASSMFPTGSPLH
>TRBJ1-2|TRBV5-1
ASSWGTGGYGYT
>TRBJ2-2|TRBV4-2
ASSQVYGEATGELF
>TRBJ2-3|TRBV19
ASSGGARDTQY
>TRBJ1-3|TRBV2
ASKKGQGGNTIY
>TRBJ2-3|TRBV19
ASSTSSTDTQY
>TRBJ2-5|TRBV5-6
ASSLFLAGGYGTQY
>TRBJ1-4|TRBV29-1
SATGDGEKLF
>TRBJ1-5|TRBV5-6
ASSLLNQPQH
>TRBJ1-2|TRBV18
ASSPRQGGSYGYT
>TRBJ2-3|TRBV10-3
AISDEVAAGTDTQY
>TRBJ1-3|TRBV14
ASSQVAAGNTIY
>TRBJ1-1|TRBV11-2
ASSKHGGQGAQTEAF
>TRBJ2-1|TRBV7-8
ASSLLGGEQF
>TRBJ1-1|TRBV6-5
ASSPTGAITEAF
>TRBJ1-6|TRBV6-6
ASRMGHTGDNSPLH
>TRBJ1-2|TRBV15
ATSPDSNYGYT
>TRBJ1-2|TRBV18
ASSPTGDGDYGYT
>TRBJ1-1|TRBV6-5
ASRTSGDTEAF
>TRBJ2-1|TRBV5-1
ASSLELGSNNEQF
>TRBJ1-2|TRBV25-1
ASSDDRTGGFYGYT
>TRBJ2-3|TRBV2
ASSAYSADTQY
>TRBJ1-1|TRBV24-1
ATSDLGVAGGTEAF
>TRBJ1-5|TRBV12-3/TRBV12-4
ASSGGDNQPQH
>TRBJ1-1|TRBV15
ATSRGPPQGQGNTEAF
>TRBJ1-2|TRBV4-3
ASSQDRGGYT
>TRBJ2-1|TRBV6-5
ASRQLAGGYNEQF
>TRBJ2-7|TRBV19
ASSIGFTGTYEQY
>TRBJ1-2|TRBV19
ASSIFASNYGYT
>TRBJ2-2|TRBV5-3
ARSLPPKRGGGDPGRNTGELF
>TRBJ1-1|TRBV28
ASSDRQGMNTEAF
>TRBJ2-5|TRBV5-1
ASSLDNQETQY
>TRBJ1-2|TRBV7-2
ASSLPGVPTDYGYT
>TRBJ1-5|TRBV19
ASSMVVAYSNQPQH
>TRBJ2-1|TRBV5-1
ASSFSGGANEQF
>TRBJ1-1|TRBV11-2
ASSRGRLNTEAF
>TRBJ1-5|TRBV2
ASKDRGNQPQH
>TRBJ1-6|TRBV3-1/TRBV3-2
ASSLGQGALFFH
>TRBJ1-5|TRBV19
ASSDNNQPQH